This T cell receptor beta chain came from a study of blood T cell repertoires in COVID-19. In the study overall: In each case, the material was cDNA or gDNA derived from T cells, B-cell-depleted T cells, or PBMCs.

The V end lost 2 bases, the J end lost 4 bases, and 18 bases lay between the germline ends. The germline gives CDR1 MNHNS, CDR2 SASEGT. This CDR3 comprises 17 residues. Authors' methods: The assay estimated nucleated cells by amplifying reference gene primers. Assay: immunoSEQ multiplex PCR; the TCRdb copy retains only in-frame clones and omits some. Clonal size and the V and J genes are those of that table, whereas D and trimming came from the DNA. The sample consists of over 140,000 clones, over 60% of them appearing once. The chain combines TRBV6-1 with TRBJ1-5; D is perhaps TRBD1 (6 bases). This receptor was taken from a woman older than 75 with active or convalescent COVID-19. Sequencing was carried out using peripheral blood. In nucleotides, the CDR3 is TGTGCCAGCAGTGAATCGGCAGGGGCGAGTGGGAATCAGCCCCAGCATTTT. Translation gives CASSESAGASGNQPQHF.